This T cell receptor beta chain appears in the sequencing data of a study of T cell responses to AZD1222 COVID-19 vaccine. Across the whole study: Pooled together were second doses at about 4 or about 12 weeks. Overall study results and limits: Among spike-specific TCRs, nearly half reportedly target unmutated variant regions. Only a handful of AZD1222 recipients tested seropositive at baseline.

Remarks on this clone: Its antigen remains unknown.

Method: immunoSEQ multiplex PCR; TCRdb's copy keeps in-frame clones and lacks some. The repertoire holds about 90,000 clones, with roughly 88% as singletons. V was shortened by 6 bases and J by 10 bases, with 16 bases between the two germline ends. In germline, CDR1 is MDHEN, CDR2 SYDVKM. The CDR3 is 14 amino acids. The rearrangement uses TRBV28 and TRBJ1-6; possibly TRBD1 for D (6 bases). Sequencing used peripheral blood, obtained on day 0 of AZD1222 vaccination. This receptor was obtained from an adult in good health. The CDR3 reads CASSYNRDGSPLHF. The CDR3 DNA sequence: TGTGCCAGCAGCTACAACAGGGACGGCTCACCCCTCCACTTT.